This TCR beta chain was profiled in a study of graft-versus-host responses after intestinal transplantation. At the level of the study: Every recipient had anti-thymocyte globulin induction and around 3 years of tacrolimus plus steroids.

This clone was recorded once. Antigen specificity is unknown. Intraepithelial and lamina propria lymphocytes were freed from processed graft tissue. Findings and caveats of the study: Circulating GvH clone levels at their peak were associated with HvG declines (early post-transplant). In patients with graft-donor T cell macrochimerism, allograft graft-versus-host to host-versus-graft clonal ratios were high. Analysis identified GvH clones in recipient marrow, with some appearing first in ileum or blood.

Only in-frame clones appear in the TCRdb table, and some are missing; sequencing was by immunoSEQ multiplex PCR. Here the sample spans approximately 17,000 clones, 75% to 85% being singletons. This CDR3 has 19 residues. V lost 1 base, J lost 5 bases, and 26 bases lay in between. Germline V lookup: CDR1 KGHSH, CDR2 LQKENI. The chain has TRBV18 and TRBJ2-5; D perhaps matches TRBD1 (6 bases). This sequence originates from a human patient who received an intestinal transplant, so some T cells may come from the graft donor. This material consisted of ileum tissue, taken about 19 months after intestinal transplantation. The CDR3: CASSPLPDPGQSSDETQYF. DNA for the CDR3: TGTGCCAGCTCACCACTGCCTGACCCAGGACAGTCCAGTGATGAGACCCAGTACTTC.